This note documents a single TCR beta chain sequence. The entry originates in a study of shared clonotypes between healthy human individuals. The method was immunoSEQ multiplex PCR; TCRdb's version includes in-frame clones alone and lacks a portion of them. In the table there are about 2.3 million clones, 93% of which are singletons. The CDR3 runs to 14 residues. In germline, CDR1 is MGHRA, CDR2 YSYEKL. The V and J ends lost 0 bases and 6 bases, in that order; junction bases with no gene match: 5. The material sequenced was naive CD4+ T cells from PBMCs. Noted subset: CD45RA+ positively selected. The rearrangement joins TRBV4-1 to TRBJ2-7; 7 bases are shared with TRBD2. The sequence came from a man between 18 and 35 years old in good health. Some clones in this sample may be carry-over from other donors' samples. The CDR3 nucleotides are TGCGCCAGCAGCCAAGAGCGGGAGAGTAGCGAGCAGTACTTC. Translating it yields CASSQERESSEQYF.